Sequencing of this T cell receptor beta chain was carried out in a study of cytomegalovirus exposure and HLA in healthy donors. A note on this clone: The antigen remains unidentified.

The CDR3 runs 17 residues. The ends were cut back, 2 bases at V and 8 bases at J, with 24 bases in the middle. In germline, CDR1 is MNHEY, CDR2 SMNVEV (reference sequence). PCR primers comprised 60 Vbeta and 13 Jbeta primers. The table came from immunoSEQ multiplex PCR; TCRdb's copy has only in-frame clones and leaves some out. The table includes roughly 190,000 clones, approximately 85% detected once. General study points: It was shown in a later analysis that HLA-associated TCR beta chains were more clonally expanded than other, equally common chains. In vitro work confirmed that a few CMV-associated chains recognize CMV antigens. Later analysis associated a missense DCLRE1C variant with TCR beta V- and J-gene trimming.

The chain carries TRBV27 and TRBJ1-1, with D maybe TRBD1 (6 bases). Input material: PBMCs. The receptor comes from a woman under 30 in good health and CMV-seronegative. CDR3 DNA sequence: TGTGCCAGCAGTTTACCAGGGGCTTTAGGGAAACTTTCGGAAGCTTTCTTT. This gives the protein CASSLPGALGKLSEAFF.